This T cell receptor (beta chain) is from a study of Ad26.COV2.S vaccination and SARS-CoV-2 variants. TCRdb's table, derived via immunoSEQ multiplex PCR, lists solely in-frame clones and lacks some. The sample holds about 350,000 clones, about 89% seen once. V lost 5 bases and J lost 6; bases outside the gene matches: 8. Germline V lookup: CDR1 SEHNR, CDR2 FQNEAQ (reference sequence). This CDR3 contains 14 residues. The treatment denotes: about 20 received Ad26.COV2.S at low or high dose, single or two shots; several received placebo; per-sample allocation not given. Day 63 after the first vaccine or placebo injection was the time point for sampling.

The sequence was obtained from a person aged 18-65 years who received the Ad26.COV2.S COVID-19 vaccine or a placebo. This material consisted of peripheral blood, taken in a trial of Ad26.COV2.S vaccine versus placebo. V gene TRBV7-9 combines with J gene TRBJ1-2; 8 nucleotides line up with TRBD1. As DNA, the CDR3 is TGTGCCAGCAGCCACGGACAGGGTCTCCATGGCTACACCTTC. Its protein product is CASSHGQGLHGYTF.